The next 21 T cell receptor beta chains were all read from a single sample in a study of blood T cell repertoires in COVID-19 (dated by TCRdb to between 2020 and 2021). Library creation used the immunoSEQ multiplex PCR assay. Imported from immuneACCESS, the table was reduced by TCRdb to in-frame sequences with V and J called. These copies leave out some clones; in studies compared against another copy, an unresolved V gene accounts for under half, and the cause of the remainder is not known. The sample includes some 50,000 clones, with about 83% observed a single time. The ten largest make up approximately 6% of the sample. The sample comprised peripheral blood. The receptor source for this set is an elderly woman with acute or convalescent COVID-19.

V and J are TRBV6-5 and TRBJ2-7, with 9 bases that match TRBD1. Germline CDR1 MNHEY, CDR2 SVGAGI. Trimming removed 7 bases from V and 3 bases from J; junction bases left unmatched: 7. This CDR3 region has 14 residues. This chain's CDR3 is CASTRDREYYEQYF. The CDR3 region has the DNA TGTGCCAGCACCCGGGACAGGGAATACTACGAGCAGTACTTC.

This sequence joins TRBV25-1 and TRBJ1-1, with D maybe TRBD1 (5 bases). CDR3 length: 16 amino acids. Per germline, CDR1 MGHDK and CDR2 SYGVNS. V lost 2 bases to trimming and J lost 2 bases, with 15 bases between them. For the CDR3, the DNA is TGTGCCAGCAGTGAACAATCGGGACTCACAAACACTGAAGCTTTCTTT. Translating it yields CASSEQSGLTNTEAFF.

The chain couples TRBV18 to TRBJ1-2, with D perhaps matching TRBD1 (6 bases). V dropped 3 bases and J dropped 5 bases, with 16 bases sitting between them. CDR1 is KGHSH, CDR2 LQKENI, per germline. The CDR3 is 15 residues long. CDR3 region: CASSPGPSQGYGYTF. CDR3 DNA sequence: TGTGCCAGCTCACCGGGGCCCTCCCAGGGGTATGGCTACACCTTC.

This clone was counted many times. This sequence joins TRBV18 and TRBJ1-3, with TRBD1 matching 10 bases. Trimming cost V 5 bases and J 2 bases; bases outside gene matches: 3. Germline V gene lookup returns CDR1 KGHSH and CDR2 LQKENI. The CDR3 consists of 15 residues. The CDR3 is CASSTGTGAGNTIYF. The CDR3 region has the DNA TGTGCCAGCTCAACAGGGACAGGGGCTGGAAACACCATATATTTT.

The chain links TRBV6-2 or TRBV6-3 to TRBJ2-5, with 13 bases lining up with TRBD2. The CDR3 is 16 amino acids. Trimming removed 5 bases from V and 1 base from J; junction bases left unmatched: 4. CDR1 and CDR2 from the germline V gene are MNHEY and SVGEGT. DNA for the CDR3: TGTGCCAGCAGTGGACTAGCGGGGGTGCTCCAAGAGACCCAGTACTTC. The encoded protein is CASSGLAGVLQETQYF.

The V gene is TRBV29-1, the J gene TRBJ1-1; 7 bases line up with TRBD1. With 5 bases clipped from V and 5 bases from J, the junction kept 8 bases outside the gene matches. Germline loops: CDR1 SQVTM, CDR2 ANQGSEA. The CDR3 is made up of 13 amino acids. CDR3 DNA: TGCAGCGTTTTAGGGACAGTGAGGACTGAAGCTTTCTTT. It is translated as CSVLGTVRTEAFF.

J is TRBJ1-5 and V is TRBV7-9, with D possibly matching TRBD1 (5 bases). Trimming removed 7 bases at V and 5 bases at J, with 12 bases between. CDR1 SEHNR and CDR2 FQNEAQ come from the germline V gene (reference sequence). CDR3 size: 13 residues. This CDR3 is CASTLEGDQPQHF. CDR3 in DNA: TGTGCCAGCACCTTGGAAGGGGATCAGCCCCAGCATTTT.

This chain connects TRBV27 to TRBJ1-5, with a weak D call TRBD1 (5 bases). The CDR3 has 18 amino acids. The V end was cut by 2 bases, the J end by 0 bases, with 17 bases between. The germline V gene has CDR1 MNHEY and CDR2 SMNVEV (reference sequence). The CDR3 DNA is TGTGCCAGCAGTTTACAGGGCGATGGGCGATTTAGCAATCAGCCCCAGCATTTT. Residues: CASSLQGDGRFSNQPQHF.

The rearrangement joins TRBV6-5 to TRBJ1-5, with D possibly matching TRBD1 (6 bases). V lost 7 bases and J 1 base, leaving 11 bases between the germline ends. This CDR3 is 14 amino acids long. Germline CDR1 and CDR2: MNHEY and SVGAGI. The CDR3 is CASNLGQSNQPQHF. In DNA form, the CDR3 reads TGTGCCAGCAACCTGGGACAAAGCAATCAGCCCCAGCATTTT.

This clone appeared a single time. The V call is TRBV10-2, the J call TRBJ1-2, with D possibly being TRBD1 (6 bases). V dropped 4 bases and J dropped 3 bases, with 9 bases sitting between them. The CDR3 is 13 residues long. The germline V gene has CDR1 WSHSY and CDR2 SAAADI. DNA of the CDR3: TGCGCCAGCAGTGTAGGGGGAGACTATGGCTACACCTTC. It is translated as CASSVGGDYGYTF.

This clone was seen a few times. The chain combines TRBV12-1 with TRBJ1-3; the table's D call, TRBD1, has no DNA check behind it. TRBV12-1 is classified as a pseudogene. The CDR3 loop spans 17 amino acids. The CDR3 region is CASSFAARQGWGNTIYF. For the CDR3, the DNA is TGTGCCAGCAGCTTTGCGGCTAGACAGGGGTGGGGAAACACCATATATTTT.

This chain links TRBV3-1 (or the pseudogene TRBV3-2) with TRBJ1-4; 11 bases are shared with TRBD1. Germline CDR1 and CDR2: LGHDT and YNNKEL (reference sequence). The junction had 6 bases not matched to a gene; V was cut back by 3 bases and J by 3 bases. This CDR3 has 17 residues. CDR3 loop: CASSHWDRGKANEKLFF. Here the CDR3 DNA reads TGTGCCAGCAGCCATTGGGACAGGGGGAAAGCTAATGAAAAACTGTTTTTT.

The rearrangement uses TRBV5-4 and TRBJ1-2, with a possible D match to TRBD1 (6 bases). The V end was cut by 10 bases, the J end by 3 bases, with 19 bases between. The CDR3 covers 14 residues. CDR1 and CDR2 (germline): SGHNT, YYREEE (reference sequence). This CDR3 is CAPPYRVRYYGYTF. CDR3 nucleotide sequence: TGTGCCCCCCCCTACAGGGTACGGTACTATGGCTACACCTTC.

V usage is TRBV5-1 and J usage is TRBJ1-1; 8 bases are a match to TRBD1. In germline, CDR1 is SGHRS, CDR2 YFSETQ. This CDR3 region has 13 residues. V was clipped by 4 bases and J by 7 bases; unmatched bases: 6. The CDR3 bases are TGCGCCAGCAGCCCAGGACAGGGAGGTGAAGCTTTCTTT. This gives the protein CASSPGQGGEAFF.

In its sample, this clone was seen a few times. The rearrangement links TRBV19 to TRBJ1-5; D remains unclear. V was cut by 7 bases and J by 0 bases, with 7 bases left in between. The CDR3 length is 13 residues. From germline, CDR1 is LNHDA and CDR2 SQIVND (reference sequence). The CDR3 DNA is TGTGCCAGTAACTCCTATAGCAATCAGCCCCAGCATTTT. Its protein product is CASNSYSNQPQHF.

The genes are TRBV3-1 (or the pseudogene TRBV3-2) and TRBJ1-1; the D gene is possibly TRBD1 (5 bases). This CDR3 spans 12 amino acids. Per the germline V gene, CDR1 is LGHDT and CDR2 is YNNKEL (reference sequence). The V end lost 0 bases, the J end lost 10 bases, and 9 bases lay between the germline ends. The CDR3 here is CASSQESQGAFF. CDR3 bases: TGTGCCAGCAGCCAAGAGAGCCAGGGAGCTTTCTTT.

This chain joins TRBV20-1 and TRBJ1-1; D not resolved. The CDR3 extends over 11 amino acids. Trimming took off 3 bases at V and 10 bases at J, with 12 bases between the two ends. CDR1 and CDR2 from the germline V gene are DFQATT and SNEGSKA (reference sequence). This CDR3 is CSARAALGAFF. The DNA of the CDR3 is TGCAGTGCTAGGGCGGCCTTGGGAGCTTTCTTT.

The chain recombines TRBV5-1 with TRBJ2-5, with unresolved D. The CDR3 has 11 amino acids. CDR1 SGHRS and CDR2 YFSETQ come from the germline V gene. V shed 2 bases and J shed 5 bases, with 4 bases lying between them. CDR3 coding DNA: TGCGCCAGCAGCTTCAGGGAGACCCAGTACTTC. Protein product: CASSFRETQYF.

The J gene is TRBJ1-2, the V gene TRBV3-1 (or the pseudogene TRBV3-2); no clear D gene. In germline, CDR1 is LGHDT, CDR2 YNNKEL (reference sequence). The CDR3 is 14 amino acids. The V and J ends lost 8 bases and 3 bases respectively, with 16 bases between them. The CDR3 sequence: CASSLAATYYGYTF. In nucleotides, the CDR3 is TGTGCCAGCTCCCTGGCGGCTACCTACTATGGCTACACCTTC.

This clone was counted a single time. The chain is built from TRBV19 and TRBJ2-3, with a possible D match to TRBD2 (5 bases). Germline V gene data show CDR1 as LNHDA and CDR2 as SQIVND (reference sequence). This CDR3 has 11 amino acids. The V and J ends lost 10 bases and 8 bases respectively, with 13 bases between them. The CDR3 loop is CATLLGVTQYF. CDR3 bases: TGTGCCACCCTACTCGGGGTTACGCAGTATTTT.

This chain uses TRBV5-6 with TRBJ1-4; D gene unclear. Germline loops: CDR1 SGHDT, CDR2 YYEEEE. The CDR3 is 13 amino acids. Trimming removed 2 bases from V and 4 bases from J, with 6 bases in between. The CDR3: CASSFGYNEKLFF. CDR3 coding DNA: TGTGCCAGCAGCTTCGGGTATAATGAAAAACTGTTTTTT. Drawing the rest from reference TRBV5-6 and TRBJ1-4, the complete variable domain is DAGVTQSPTHLIKTRGQQVTLRCSPKSGHDTVSWYQQALGQGPQFIFQYYEEEERQRGNFPDRFSGHQFPNYSSELNVNALLLGDSALYLCASSFGYNEKLFFGSGTQLSVL.